This is a list of T cell receptor beta chains from one sample in a study of T-cell memory formation after mild COVID-19. A single record per CDR3 protein comes from TCRdb applying MiXCR to the 5' RACE reads. The table lists about 410,000 distinct CDR3 sequences, more than 15% of them singletons. The sequencing input was PBMCs or a T cell subset sorted from them (not recorded which). These receptors were collected from a man between 18 and 35 years old who had mild COVID-19 (a few samples of this study predate the infection). Cell type and time point are not known. The CDR3 runs from the conserved cysteine through the conserved F or W. The D gene is left open where the match is weak. Rows may omit the clone size; those that give it use once, few, many or a size class.

clone_size	d_call	v_call	j_call	cdr3_nt	cdr3_aa
few	TRBD1	TRBV5-1	TRBJ1-6	TGCGCCAGCAGCATAGACAGGGGGTTCACACCCCTCCACTTT	CASSIDRGFTPLHF
many	TRBD1	TRBV20-1	TRBJ1-5	TGCAGCTTCGGGACAGAGAATCAGCCCCAGCATTTT	CSFGTENQPQHF
few	.	TRBV20-1	TRBJ2-5	TGCAGTGCTAGAGTTGGGACCGAGGTTGAGACCCAGTACTTC	CSARVGTEVETQYF
.	.	TRBV29-1	TRBJ1-1	TGCAGCGTTGGCCCGGGGAACACTGAAGCTTTCTTT	CSVGPGNTEAFF
.	TRBD2	TRBV29-1	TRBJ2-5	TGCAGCGTTGATGGGACTAGCGGGGGGGCCCCCCAAGAGACCCAGTACTTC	CSVDGTSGGAPQETQYF
.	.	TRBV4-1	TRBJ2-2	TGCGCCACCTCCCCAGGGCCGAACACCGGGGAGCTGTTTTTT	CATSPGPNTGELFF
.	.	TRBV9	TRBJ2-2	TGTGCCAGCAGTAATGCCGCGACTACACACACCGGGGAGCTGTTTTTT	CASSNAATTHTGELFF
.	TRBD2	TRBV14	TRBJ2-2	TGTGCCAGCAGCCTCGGGAGGTACACCGGGGAGCTGTTTTTT	CASSLGRYTGELFF
.	.	TRBV6-5	TRBJ1-3	TGTGCCAGCAGTTACGGTCCCTCTGGAAACACCATATATTTT	CASSYGPSGNTIYF
.	.	TRBV20-1	TRBJ2-3	TGCAGTGCTAGACCCCAGAGGGGGAGGCACACAGATACGCAGTATTTT	CSARPQRGRHTDTQYF
.	TRBD2	TRBV12-3/TRBV12-4	TRBJ2-1	TGTGCCAGCAGTTTGGGACTAGCGGGGGGGCCCAATGAGCAGTTCTTC	CASSLGLAGGPNEQFF
few	TRBD2	TRBV6-2/TRBV6-3	TRBJ2-5	TGTGCCAGCAGTTACTCGGGGCTAGCGGGGACGATATATCAAGAGACCCAGTACTTC	CASSYSGLAGTIYQETQYF
.	TRBD1	TRBV3-1	TRBJ2-7	TGTGCCAGCAGCCAGCACCGGGACAGCCCCTACGAGCAGTACTTC	CASSQHRDSPYEQYF
.	TRBD1	TRBV5-5	TRBJ1-5	TGTGCCAGCAGCTTGGGACTTGGACAGGGGCAATCAACTTCCCGTCCGCCCCAGCATTTT	CASSLGLGQGQSTSRPPQHF
.	.	TRBV6-5	TRBJ1-1	TGTGCCAGCAGTTACAGCCAGAAGAACACTGAAGCTTTCTTT	CASSYSQKNTEAFF
.	TRBD1	TRBV6-5	TRBJ1-2	TGTGCCAGCAGCCTCCAGGGGGGGGGCTCTGGCTACACCTTC	CASSLQGGGSGYTF
.	.	TRBV20-1	TRBJ2-1	TGCAGTGCTAGGGGCGACTGGAGCTCCTACAATGAGCAGTTCTTC	CSARGDWSSYNEQFF
few	TRBD1	TRBV12-3/TRBV12-4	TRBJ1-1	TGTGCCAGCAGTTTGCGCGACAGGGAGGCTGAAGCTTTCTTT	CASSLRDREAEAFF
few	.	TRBV2	TRBJ2-3	TGTGCCAGCAGTGATGAGGGCACGCAGTATTTT	CASSDEGTQYF
few	.	TRBV20-1	TRBJ2-7	TGCAGTGCCATACAAGTATACGAGCAGTACTTC	CSAIQVYEQYF
.	TRBD2	TRBV6-5	TRBJ2-1	TGTGCCAGCCGCGGAGGACTAGTCGATGAGCAGTTCTTC	CASRGGLVDEQFF
.	.	TRBV9	TRBJ1-1	TGTGCCAGCAGCCCCGGTCCGTCCACTGAAGCTTTCTTT	CASSPGPSTEAFF
.	.	TRBV7-9	TRBJ1-1	TGTGCCAGCAGCCCATCAGATTCAGGGGCTTTCTTT	CASSPSDSGAFF
few	.	TRBV28	TRBJ1-5	TGTGCCAGCAGGTTCAGGCTCAATCAGCCCCAGCATTTT	CASRFRLNQPQHF
.	.	TRBV6-1	TRBJ1-4	TGTGCCAGCTTTGGGGGGGCAGGCGCTGAAAAACTGTTTTTT	CASFGGAGAEKLFF
.	TRBD2	TRBV7-2	TRBJ2-3	TGTGCCAGCAGCTTAGTGGGGACTAGCGGCAAAGATACGCAGTATTTT	CASSLVGTSGKDTQYF
few	.	TRBV5-1	TRBJ2-1	TGCGCCAGCACCTGGGTGGGGCAGGGGCACTACAATGAGCAGTTCTTC	CASTWVGQGHYNEQFF
.	.	TRBV20-1	TRBJ1-1	TGCAGTGCTAGACACGGGGGTGGGACTGAAGCTTTCTTT	CSARHGGGTEAFF
few	TRBD1	TRBV4-3	TRBJ2-1	TGCGCCAGCAGCCAAGGCAGGGGGAGATACAATGAGCAGTTCTTC	CASSQGRGRYNEQFF
.	.	TRBV28	TRBJ2-3	TGTGCCAGCAGTTTGTCGCGGGGCTCATTCACAGATACGCAGTATTTT	CASSLSRGSFTDTQYF
once	.	TRBV30	TRBJ2-3	TGTGCCTGGAACCGGATGAGCACAGATACGCAGTATTTT	CAWNRMSTDTQYF
few	.	TRBV5-1	TRBJ2-3	TGCGCCAGCAGCCTCAGAGTCGGCACAGATACGCAGTATTTT	CASSLRVGTDTQYF
few	.	TRBV4-1	TRBJ1-4	TGCGCCAGCAGCCAAAGGTCAGATCCGAGGTCTTTCGGGCGACTGTTTTTT	CASSQRSDPRSFGRLFF
few	.	TRBV29-1	TRBJ2-7	TGCAGCGTTACAGGCCAGGGAGGTCTAAACGAGCAGTACTTC	CSVTGQGGLNEQYF
.	TRBD2	TRBV4-1	TRBJ2-5	TGCGCCAGCAGCCACCGGGTGGTAGCGGGGGGGCTTCAGGAGACCCAGTACTTC	CASSHRVVAGGLQETQYF
few	.	TRBV7-2	TRBJ2-2	TGTGCCAGCAGCGTCCGAGGACACTCGAACACCGGGGAGCTGTTTTTT	CASSVRGHSNTGELFF
.	TRBD2	TRBV20-1	TRBJ2-1	TGCAGTGCGCGGACTAGCGGGGGAGCCTATTACAATGAGCAGTTCTTC	CSARTSGGAYYNEQFF
.	TRBD2	TRBV14	TRBJ2-3	TGTGCCAGCAGCCATGTGACTAGCGGCACAGATACGCAGTATTTT	CASSHVTSGTDTQYF
.	.	TRBV4-3	TRBJ1-6	TGCGCCAGCAGCCAAGATTTATCCAGGGCACCCCTCCACTTT	CASSQDLSRAPLHF
many	TRBD2	TRBV29-1	TRBJ2-1	TGCAGCGACCTACCTGCTTCGACTAGCTCCAATGAGCAGTTCTTC	CSDLPASTSSNEQFF
.	.	TRBV2	TRBJ1-5	TGTGCCACCTCTGGGGTGGTGGGGCCCCAGCATTTT	CATSGVVGPQHF
.	TRBD1	TRBV9	TRBJ2-2	TGTGCCAGCAACGTAGGGGGCACCCAAACTCCCACCGGAGAGCTGTTTTTT	CASNVGGTQTPTGELFF
.	.	TRBV5-1	TRBJ1-2	TGCGCCAGCAGCTTCGGGACTATGGACTATGGCTACACCTTC	CASSFGTMDYGYTF
.	TRBD1	TRBV19	TRBJ2-2	TGTGCCAGTATAGGACTGACAGGGACCGGGGAGCTGTTTTTT	CASIGLTGTGELFF
.	.	TRBV6-6	TRBJ1-1	TGTGCCAGCAGTTACAATGTCCCGTCAGAGAACACTGAAGCTTTCTTT	CASSYNVPSENTEAFF
.	.	TRBV5-1	TRBJ1-2	TGCGCCAGCAGCTTGGATTTTAAAGGGGCAGTCTATGGCTACACCTTC	CASSLDFKGAVYGYTF
.	.	TRBV19	TRBJ1-6	TGTGCCAGTACCACCAGGGGAAATTCACCCCTCCACTTT	CASTTRGNSPLHF
.	TRBD2	TRBV20-1	TRBJ2-7	TGCAGTGCGTATGGGCCTTCGGGACTAGCGGACTACGAGCAGTACTTC	CSAYGPSGLADYEQYF
.	.	TRBV20-1	TRBJ2-1	TGCAGTGCTGAGGACCTAGCGTCCTTTCGTGAGCAGTTCTTC	CSAEDLASFREQFF
few	.	TRBV6-2/TRBV6-3	TRBJ2-3	TGTGCCAGCACCCTACGACTAGTACGGGGCACAGATACGCAGTATTTT	CASTLRLVRGTDTQYF
few	.	TRBV24-1	TRBJ2-3	TGTGCCACCAATAGCCCCGCAGATACGCAGTATTTT	CATNSPADTQYF
few	.	TRBV12-3/TRBV12-4	TRBJ1-1	TGTGCCAGCAGTTCCCGATTGGGGGGGAACACTGAAGCTTTCTTT	CASSSRLGGNTEAFF